This T cell receptor beta chain was profiled in a study of T cells in Graves' hyperthyroidism and ophthalmopathy. This CDR3 spans 16 amino acids. The germline V gene encodes CDR1 SGDLS and CDR2 YYNGEE. Trimming pared 0 bases from V and 2 bases from J, leaving 12 bases between. TCR beta CDR3 sequences were amplified from RNA transcripts. TCR CDR3 regions were first amplified by RT-PCR with HTBI primers. TCRdb re-called the multiplex PCR reads through MiXCR, storing one row per CDR3 protein. This table holds hundreds of thousands of distinct CDR3 sequences, more than 11% found once. The chain is built from TRBV9 and TRBJ2-1; TRBD1 might be the D (6 bases). The sequencing input was blood. This TCR came from a woman aged 25-40 years with Graves' hyperthyroidism that later progressed to Graves' ophthalmopathy. CDR3 bases: TGTGCCAGCAGCGTAGGGTTAAGGGGGACCTACAATGAGCAGTTCTTC. It yields the protein CASSVGLRGTYNEQFF.